The next 27 T cell receptor beta chains were all read from a single sample in a study of early T cells in non-severe SARS-CoV-2 infection. TCRdb re-called the 5' RACE reads through MiXCR, storing one row per CDR3 protein. The sample consists of tens of thousands of distinct CDR3 sequences, about 12% of them appearing once. The sample consisted of whole blood, taken at baseline. All receptors derive from an adult who was a healthcare worker with PCR-confirmed SARS-CoV-2 infection or an uninfected control (not recorded which). The donor label of this sample is uncertain.

This rearrangement joins TRBV20-1 to TRBJ2-3; TRBD2 aligns across 9 bases. Looked up from germline, CDR1 is DFQATT and CDR2 is SNEGSKA (reference sequence). This CDR3 contains 15 residues. V gave up 1 base and J gave up 6 bases; unmatched junction bases: 8. This CDR3 reads CSARVFSGRWDTQYF. CDR3 in DNA: TGCAGTGCTAGAGTTTTTAGCGGGAGATGGGATACGCAGTATTTT.

The table lists this clonotype with a few counts. The CDR3 nucleotides are TGTGCCAGCACTTTAAGCGGGGGATACAATGAGCAGTTCTTC. It is translated as CASTLSGGYNEQFF. The chain couples TRBV2 to TRBJ2-1; 8 positions agree with TRBD2. The CDR3 sequence is 14 residues long. Germline V lookup: CDR1 SNHLY, CDR2 FYNNEI. J was trimmed by 4 bases and V by 7 bases; bases with no gene match: 6.

The sample holds a few counts of this clonotype. The chain couples TRBV9 to TRBJ2-7, with D possibly called TRBD1 or TRBD2 (5 bases each). CDR3 length equals 15 residues. Trimming pared 4 bases from V and 5 bases from J, leaving 19 bases between. In germline, CDR1 is SGDLS, CDR2 YYNGEE. Written as DNA, the CDR3 is TGTGCCAGCAGCCCGCGTTCCGGGGCTAGGGACGAGCAGTACTTC. This sequence encodes CASSPRSGARDEQYF.

This clonotype was observed many times. The chain carries TRBV29-1 and TRBJ2-2, with 12 bases fitting TRBD2. CDR1 and CDR2 from the germline V gene are SQVTM and ANQGSEA. The J segment lost 3 bases and the V segment lost 4 bases, leaving 12 bases of the junction unmatched. The CDR3 length is 18 residues. CDR3 bases: TGCAGCGTTGCTGGGACTAGCGGGTCGGGATTCGACACCGGGGAGCTGTTTTTT. Protein: CSVAGTSGSGFDTGELFF.

The rearrangement joins TRBV5-6 to TRBJ1-1, with D perhaps TRBD1 (5 bases). CDR3 size: 14 residues. Trimming cost V 3 bases and J 1 base, with 10 bases left between them. CDR1 SGHDT and CDR2 YYEEEE come from the germline V gene. CDR3 in DNA: TGTGCCAGCAGCTCCGGGACGGCGAACACTGAAGCTTTCTTT. This translates into CASSSGTANTEAFF. Drawing the rest from reference TRBV5-6 and TRBJ1-1, the complete variable domain is DAGVTQSPTHLIKTRGQQVTLRCSPKSGHDTVSWYQQALGQGPQFIFQYYEEEERQRGNFPDRFSGHQFPNYSSELNVNALLLGDSALYLCASSSGTANTEAFFGQGTRLTVV.

This clonotype was observed at least ten times. CDR3 loop: CASSQIRQGAFEQFF. The DNA for the CDR3 is TGTGCCAGCAGCCAAATAAGGCAGGGGGCATTTGAGCAGTTCTTC. The chain couples TRBV4-2 to TRBJ2-1, with TRBD1 identical over 8 bases. The germline gives CDR1 LGHNA, CDR2 YNFKEQ. The ends lost 2 bases at V and 9 bases at J; junction bases unmatched: 9. The CDR3 runs 15 residues.

Ten or more counts support this clonotype. The rearrangement links TRBV6-1 to TRBJ1-1; D gene ambiguous. The length of the CDR3 is 15 residues. CDR1 is MNHNS and CDR2 is SASEGT in the germline V gene. Trimming took off 1 base at V and 1 base at J, with 10 bases between the two ends. CDR3 bases: TGTGCCAGCAGTGAAGGAAGTGCGGGGAACACTGAAGCTTTCTTT. Protein: CASSEGSAGNTEAFF.

This clonotype was found a few times. The V gene is TRBV12-5, the J gene TRBJ2-3; D is uncertain. Trimming removed 4 bases from V and 0 bases from J, with 8 bases in between. The CDR3 totals 14 residues. Germline CDR1 reads LGHNT; CDR2 reads FRNRAP. DNA for the CDR3: TGTGCTAGTGGTTGGGTCCCCAGCACAGATACGCAGTATTTT. This codes for CASGWVPSTDTQYF.

Turning to this clonotype: At one boundary the junction diverges from the germline segment, which might be a read error. This chain uses TRBV2 with TRBJ2-1; D tentatively reads TRBD1 or TRBD2 (5 bases each). The CDR3 totals 13 residues. Germline CDR1 reads SNHLY; CDR2 reads FYNNEI. The CDR3 nucleotides read TGTGCCAGCAGTCGGGACCATAATACAAAAAGGGTCTTC. Amino acids: CASSRDHNTKRVF.

The chain links TRBV11-2 to TRBJ1-1; possible D gene TRBD1, 5 bases. V was pared by 1 base and J by 10 bases, with 13 bases between. The germline V gene has CDR1 SGHAT and CDR2 FQNNGV. The CDR3 length is 13 residues. The CDR3 loop is CASSLAAGISAFF. DNA of the CDR3: TGTGCCAGCAGCTTAGCGGCAGGGATATCAGCTTTCTTT.

The table lists this clonotype with many counts. The chain links TRBV7-9 to TRBJ1-3, with no clear D. The CDR3 runs to 13 residues. Trimming took off 5 bases at V and 0 bases at J, with 5 bases between the two ends. The germline V gene encodes CDR1 SEHNR and CDR2 FQNEAQ (reference sequence). CDR3 DNA: TGTGCCAGCAGCGCGGACTCTGGAAACACCATATATTTT. It specifies CASSADSGNTIYF.

This clonotype was detected only a few times. V is TRBV6-1 and J is TRBJ2-7; maybe TRBD1 (6 bases). The germline V gene encodes CDR1 MNHNS and CDR2 SASEGT. V was clipped by 8 bases and J by 4 bases, with 15 bases between them. The CDR3 consists of 13 residues. CDR3: CASYGTWDYEQYF. The CDR3, as DNA: TGTGCCAGCTACGGGACATGGGATTACGAGCAGTACTTC.

The chain is built from TRBV19 and TRBJ2-3; D is ambiguous. V gave up 3 bases and J gave up 7 bases, with 20 bases separating them. The CDR3 length is 16 residues. Germline assignment: CDR1 LNHDA and CDR2 SQIVND (reference sequence). DNA of the CDR3: TGTGCCAGTAGTATCCTACCGGGCACCTCCCCAAATACGCAGTATTTT. Translation gives CASSILPGTSPNTQYF.

This clonotype was detected only once. The chain is built from TRBV13 and TRBJ2-4, with D maybe TRBD2 (7 bases). V was pared by 4 bases and J by 8 bases, with 18 bases between. CDR1 and CDR2 (germline): PRHDT, FYEKMQ (reference sequence). This CDR3 is 15 amino acids long. CDR3 DNA: TGTGCCAGCAGCTCCCACCGAGGGGGGGCGGACATTCAGTACTTC. Its protein is CASSSHRGGADIQYF.

This clonotype was recorded many times. This chain links TRBV19 with TRBJ2-2; D unclear. Between the trimmed V and J ends, which lost 8 bases and 6 bases, there was a span of 7 bases. The CDR3 totals 11 residues. Germline lookup yields CDR1 LNHDA and CDR2 SQIVND (reference sequence). CDR3 in amino acids: CASGWAGELFF. The CDR3 DNA reads TGTGCCAGTGGGTGGGCCGGGGAGCTGTTTTTT.

V gene TRBV3-1 combines with J gene TRBJ2-1, with a weak D call TRBD2 (6 bases). The CDR3 runs 16 residues. Germline loops: CDR1 LGHDT, CDR2 YNNKEL (reference sequence). V was trimmed by 3 bases and J by 0 bases, leaving 12 bases between them. The CDR3 loop is CASSQLARSSYNEQFF. For the CDR3, the DNA is TGTGCCAGCAGCCAGCTAGCGCGTAGCTCCTACAATGAGCAGTTCTTC.

This clonotype has ten or more counts. The chain recombines TRBV7-2 with TRBJ2-4; 10 bases are shared with TRBD2. With V trimmed by 4 bases and J by 0 bases, 3 bases remained unmatched. CDR3 length: 16 residues. Germline CDR1 and CDR2: SGHTA and FQGNSA. CDR3 in amino acids: CASSSLAGVAKNIQYF. The CDR3, as DNA: TGTGCCAGCAGCTCCCTAGCGGGGGTAGCCAAAAACATTCAGTACTTC. Full variable domain (outside the CDR3, taken from reference TRBV7-2 and TRBJ2-4): GAGVSQSPSNKVTEKGKDVELRCDPISGHTALYWYRQSLGQGLEFLIYFQGNSAPDKSGLPSDRFSAERTGGSVSTLTIQRTQQEDSAVYLCASSSLAGVAKNIQYFGAGTRLSVL.

V usage is TRBV7-2 and J usage is TRBJ2-5; D uncertain. CDR3 length equals 12 residues. Trimming removed 7 bases from V and 2 bases from J, with 8 bases in between. Germline-derived CDR1 and CDR2 are SGHTA and FQGNSA. CDR3 bases: TGTGCCAGCAACCGACGGCAAGAGACCCAGTACTTC. It specifies CASNRRQETQYF. Drawing the rest from reference TRBV7-2 and TRBJ2-5, the complete variable domain is GAGVSQSPSNKVTEKGKDVELRCDPISGHTALYWYRQSLGQGLEFLIYFQGNSAPDKSGLPSDRFSAERTGGSVSTLTIQRTQQEDSAVYLCASNRRQETQYFGPGTRLLVL.

This clonotype was picked up many times. V is TRBV2 and J is TRBJ2-3; D tentatively fits TRBD1 or TRBD2 (5 bases each). V lost 5 bases, J lost 1 base, and 16 bases lay in between. The CDR3 sequence is 16 residues long. Germline V gives CDR1 SNHLY, CDR2 FYNNEI. CDR3 nucleotide sequence: TGTGCCAGCAGTCTTCCCCGGGACGGAGGCACAGATACGCAGTATTTT. This translates into CASSLPRDGGTDTQYF. The full variable domain, completed using reference TRBV2 and TRBJ2-3, is EPEVTQTPSHQVTQMGQEVILRCVPISNHLYFYWYRQILGQKVEFLVSFYNNEISEKSEIFDDQFSVERPDGSNFTLKIRSTKLEDSAMYFCASSLPRDGGTDTQYFGPGTRLTVL.

This chain uses TRBV4-1 with TRBJ2-1; D is possibly TRBD2 (6 bases). The CDR3 sequence is 16 residues long. Germline V gives CDR1 MGHRA, CDR2 YSYEKL. V lost 2 bases and J lost 0, with 11 bases in between. CDR3: CASSQWGGDSYNEQFF. For the CDR3, the DNA is TGCGCCAGCAGCCAATGGGGCGGGGACTCCTACAATGAGCAGTTCTTC.

The chain links TRBV5-1 to TRBJ2-2, with D perhaps TRBD1 (5 bases). The V gene lost 4 bases and the J gene lost 9 bases, with 13 bases spanning the gap. CDR1 and CDR2 from the germline V gene are SGHRS and YFSETQ. The CDR3 sequence is 13 residues long. The CDR3 reads CASSPQTERELFF. CDR3 DNA sequence: TGCGCCAGCAGCCCCCAGACAGAACGGGAGCTGTTTTTT.

This clonotype was observed at least ten times. This chain connects TRBV29-1 to TRBJ1-1; TRBD1 is a possible D gene (6 bases). The ends were cut back, 5 bases at V and 5 bases at J, with 12 bases in the middle. The V gene's germline CDR1 is SQVTM and CDR2 ANQGSEA. The CDR3 totals 12 residues. In DNA, the CDR3 is TGCAGCGTTCTCCGGGGGCTTACTGAAGCTTTCTTT. Encoded protein: CSVLRGLTEAFF.

At least ten counts were recorded for this clonotype. The chain links TRBV6-4 to TRBJ2-3, with D perhaps TRBD1 or TRBD2 (5 bases each). The V end was cut by 0 bases, the J end by 6 bases, with 10 bases between. The CDR3 length is 14 residues. Germline lookup yields CDR1 MRHNA and CDR2 SNTAGT. The CDR3, as DNA: TGTGCCAGCAGTGACTCAGGGGACGGGGATACGCAGTATTTT. Its protein product is CASSDSGDGDTQYF.

CDR3 sequence: CASSPGQGGEQFF. Here the CDR3 DNA reads TGTGCCAGCAGTCCGGGACAGGGCGGTGAGCAGTTCTTC. The chain recombines TRBV28 with TRBJ2-1, with 9 bases that match TRBD1. V gave up 5 bases and J gave up 9 bases; unmatched junction bases: 5. The germline CDR1 and CDR2 sequences are MDHEN and SYDVKM. This CDR3 has 13 amino acids.

The V and J genes are TRBV19 and TRBJ1-5, with D unclear. Per the germline V gene, CDR1 is LNHDA and CDR2 is SQIVND (reference sequence). V lost 0 bases and J 11 bases, leaving 11 bases between the germline ends. This CDR3 comprises 13 residues. The CDR3 is CASSIEFWRAQHF. The CDR3 region has the DNA TGTGCCAGTAGTATAGAGTTCTGGCGGGCCCAGCATTTT.

CDR3 amino acids: CATSSIRGTEAFF. The CDR3 nucleotides read TGTGCCACCAGCAGTATCAGGGGCACTGAAGCTTTCTTT. The chain uses TRBV15 and TRBJ1-1; D may be TRBD1 (6 bases). The CDR3 is 13 amino acids. CDR1 is LNHNV, CDR2 YYDKDF, per germline (reference sequence). Between the trimmed V and J ends, which lost 3 bases and 4 bases, there was a span of 9 bases.

This clonotype was seen a few times. V and J are TRBV11-2 and TRBJ2-1; D gene ambiguous. Trimming pared 1 base from V and 2 bases from J, leaving 15 bases between. Germline CDR1 SGHAT, CDR2 FQNNGV. The CDR3 consists of 17 residues. The CDR3 bases are TGTGCCAGCAGCTTAGTCAACGCCCCAAGGACCTACAATGAGCAGTTCTTC. It codes for CASSLVNAPRTYNEQFF.